This T cell receptor (beta chain) appears in the sequencing data of a study of neoadjuvant nivolumab and ipilimumab in lung cancer. TCRdb's table, derived via immunoSEQ multiplex PCR, lists solely in-frame clones and lacks some. The sample records roughly 20,000 clones, around 82% being singletons. The ends were cut back, 4 bases at V and 4 bases at J, with 13 bases in the middle. Germline CDR1 reads LGHNA; CDR2 reads YSLEER. CDR3 length equals 14 residues. Remarks on this clone: The target antigen is unknown.

Overall study findings and caveats: Resected tumors had greater TCR richness and clonality than uninvolved lung. Blood richness before therapy tracked richness in tumors resected after neoadjuvant therapy. Pathologic regression was not significantly tied to TCR clonality.

The source material was peripheral blood, sampled before neoadjuvant nivolumab, alone or with ipilimumab. This receptor was taken from an adult with non-small cell lung cancer. The chain employs TRBV4-3 and TRBJ1-2; no clear D gene. In DNA, the CDR3 is TGCGCCAGCAGCCCCCTGAGCGTGGCCTATGGCTACACCTTC. It specifies CASSPLSVAYGYTF.